Below, 11 T cell receptor beta chains from the same sample are listed, as sequenced in a study of T cells in Graves' hyperthyroidism and ophthalmopathy. Amplified regions were TCR beta CDR3 sequences from RNA transcripts. In the first-round RT-PCR of the TCR CDR3, the HTBI primer set was used. A single record per CDR3 protein comes from TCRdb applying MiXCR to the multiplex PCR reads. This table holds roughly 630,000 distinct CDR3 sequences, approximately 14% found once. Sequencing was done on a sample of blood. The receptors here all came from a woman aged 30 to 39 with Graves' hyperthyroidism.

The rearrangement uses TRBV5-1 and TRBJ1-2; D uncertain. Germline values: CDR1 SGHRS, CDR2 YFSETQ. There are 14 residues in the CDR3. The ends were cut back, 3 bases at V and 7 bases at J, with 16 bases in the middle. CDR3 sequence: CASSYGQVGSGYTF. CDR3 bases: TGCGCCAGCAGCTATGGCCAGGTCGGATCTGGCTACACCTTC.

This clonotype was picked up many times. The chain combines TRBV5-1 with TRBJ2-2; D possibly corresponds to TRBD2 (6 bases). The ends were cut back, 4 bases at V and 7 bases at J, with 17 bases in the middle. Germline-derived CDR1 and CDR2 are SGHRS and YFSETQ. The CDR3 runs to 15 residues. The CDR3 nucleotides are TGCGCCAGCAGCATGAGCGGGCCTAGCGTCGGGGAGCTGTTTTTT. This encodes CASSMSGPSVGELFF.

The chain has TRBV7-7 and TRBJ2-1; 13 bases are a match to TRBD2. Germline V gene lookup returns CDR1 SSHAT and CDR2 FNYEAQ (reference sequence). This CDR3 contains 15 residues. Germline trimming cut 4 bases from V and 9 bases from J; bases unmatched to any gene: 6. Here the CDR3 DNA reads TGTGCCAGCAGCTCGGGGACTAGCGGGATGCGTGAGCAGTTCTTC. Residues: CASSSGTSGMREQFF.

This clonotype was found many times. The chain is built from TRBV9 and TRBJ2-7; no clear D. CDR1 and CDR2 from the germline V gene are SGDLS and YYNGEE. Trimming pared 3 bases from V and 2 bases from J, leaving 15 bases between. This CDR3 has 15 amino acids. The CDR3 reads CASSALLGPAYEQYF. In DNA, the CDR3 is TGTGCCAGCAGCGCCCTTCTAGGCCCCGCCTACGAGCAGTACTTC.

This clonotype was counted many times. The chain couples TRBV24-1 to TRBJ1-1, with TRBD1 matching over 7 bases. After removal of 5 bases from V and 5 bases from J, the junction contained 4 bases not matched to a gene. This CDR3 contains 13 residues. CDR1 is KGHDR and CDR2 is SFDVKD in the germline V gene. In DNA form, the CDR3 reads TGTGCCACCAGTGGCCGACAGGGAACTGAAGCTTTCTTT. Its protein is CATSGRQGTEAFF.

V gene TRBV7-9 combines with J gene TRBJ2-1, with a possible D match to TRBD2 (5 bases). V shed 2 bases and J shed 0 bases, with 11 bases lying between them. The CDR3 length is 16 residues. Germline CDR1 reads SEHNR; CDR2 reads FQNEAQ (reference sequence). CDR3 in amino acids: CASSLFAGSSYNEQFF. The CDR3 DNA reads as TGTGCCAGCAGCTTATTCGCGGGCAGCTCCTACAATGAGCAGTTCTTC.

This clonotype was detected only a few times. A much larger clone lies a single base off, so this may be a read error. This chain joins TRBV7-2 and TRBJ2-7; 8 nucleotides agree with TRBD1. Germline V gene lookup returns CDR1 SGHTA and CDR2 FQGNSA. There are 12 residues in the CDR3. The CDR3 loop is CVSETGEYEQYF. Written as DNA, the CDR3 is TGTGTCAGCGAGACAGGGGAGTACGAGCAGTACTTC.

This clonotype showed up just a few times. The rearrangement uses TRBV5-4 and TRBJ2-3; TRBD2 might be the D (5 bases). Germline lookup yields CDR1 SGHNT and CDR2 YYREEE (reference sequence). The CDR3 sequence is 17 residues long. Deletions cut 4 bases from V and 0 bases from J, with 18 bases between. CDR3 amino acids: CASSLVPTSPSTDTQYF. The CDR3 bases are TGTGCCAGCAGCCTTGTACCCACTAGTCCTAGCACAGATACGCAGTATTTT.

The table lists this clonotype with a few counts. This chain uses TRBV5-1 with TRBJ2-1, with 7 positions matching TRBD2. The germline V gene has CDR1 SGHRS and CDR2 YFSETQ. This CDR3 comprises 15 residues. V shed 3 bases and J 5 bases; nucleotides not matched to a gene: 8. The CDR3 loop reads CASSSTAGTNNEQFF. The CDR3 DNA follows: TGCGCCAGCAGCTCAACAGCGGGAACGAACAATGAGCAGTTCTTC.

This clonotype showed up just a few times. Compared with germline, one end of the junction differs, possibly owing to a read error. The chain combines TRBV20-1 with TRBJ1-1; 8 nucleotides line up with TRBD1. Germline CDR1 reads DFQATT; CDR2 reads SNEGSKA (reference sequence). The CDR3 extends over 14 amino acids. The CDR3 region has the DNA TGCAGTGCGAGACAGGGGCGGGATGTCACTGGAGCTTTCTTT. Amino acid sequence: CSARQGRDVTGAFF.

This clonotype was observed a handful of times. V usage is TRBV18 and J usage is TRBJ2-1; TRBD2 might be the D (6 bases). CDR3 size: 18 residues. Germline V gene sequence: CDR1 KGHSH, CDR2 LQKENI. Trimming stripped 1 base from V and 3 bases from J, with 19 bases between. The CDR3, as DNA: TGTGCCAGCTCACCACGGGTCAGGAGGGAGTTGTACTACAATGAGCAGTTCTTC. This sequence encodes CASSPRVRRELYYNEQFF.